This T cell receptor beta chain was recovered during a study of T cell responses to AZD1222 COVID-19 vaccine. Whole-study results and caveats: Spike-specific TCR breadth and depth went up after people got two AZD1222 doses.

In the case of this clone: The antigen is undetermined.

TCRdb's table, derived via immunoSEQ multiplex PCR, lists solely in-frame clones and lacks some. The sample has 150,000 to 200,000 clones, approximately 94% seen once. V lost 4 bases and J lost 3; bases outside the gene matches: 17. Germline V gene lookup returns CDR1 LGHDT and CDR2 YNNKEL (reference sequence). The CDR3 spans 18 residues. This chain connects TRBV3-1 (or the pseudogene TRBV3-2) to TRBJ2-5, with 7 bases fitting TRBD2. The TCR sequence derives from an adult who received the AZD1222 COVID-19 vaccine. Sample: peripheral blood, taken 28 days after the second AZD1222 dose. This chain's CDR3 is CASSRRLTTITSEETQYF. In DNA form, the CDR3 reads TGTGCCAGCAGCCGCCGACTGACAACCATTACTAGCGAAGAGACCCAGTACTTC.